This T cell receptor beta chain appears in the sequencing data of a study of T-cell reconstitution after alpha-beta-depleted transplantation in children. This clonotype was picked up many times. Germline CDR1 and CDR2: LGHDT and YNNKEL (reference sequence). V gave up 6 bases and J gave up 7 bases, with 6 bases separating them. CDR3 length: 11 residues. Molecular barcoding with unique molecular identifiers was used for the TCRbeta library. TCRdb passed the PCR reads through MiXCR, listing each CDR3 protein once. The data show 200,000 to 250,000 distinct CDR3 sequences, with 9.5% to 15% seen just once and about 2.6% held by the top ten.

This receptor was obtained from a human donor who donated a stem cell graft to a child with acute lymphoblastic leukemia. This rearrangement joins TRBV3-1 to TRBJ2-2, with unresolved D. The sample consisted of PBMCs from the stem cell graft donor, taken from the stem cell graft. The CDR3 loop reads CASRVHGELFF. In DNA, the CDR3 is TGTGCCAGCAGGGTGCACGGGGAGCTGTTTTTT.